The 15 T cell receptor beta chains below all came from one sample that was sequenced in a study of blood T cell repertoires in COVID-19. Data came from immunoSEQ multiplex PCR; TCRdb stores just in-frame clones and leaves some out. Of approximately 200,000 clones listed, 75% to 85% are singletons. Sequenced: peripheral blood. These receptors all stem from a woman aged 35 to 49 with COVID-19, enrolled during active disease.

J is TRBJ2-1 and V is TRBV6-6, with 8 nucleotides matching TRBD2. The trim removed 2 bases at V and 8 bases at J, leaving 8 bases unmatched. The CDR3 length is 15 residues. Germline CDR1 is MNHNY and CDR2 is SVGAGI (reference sequence). The CDR3 DNA follows: TGTGCCAGCAGTTACGGGCTAGCGGGCGTCGATGAGCAGTTCTTC. This sequence encodes CASSYGLAGVDEQFF.

This rearrangement joins TRBV12-3 or TRBV12-4 to TRBJ1-1; TRBD1 is a possible D gene (6 bases). V was clipped by 8 bases and J by 2 bases, with 12 bases between them. This CDR3 is built from 13 residues. The CDR3 region has the DNA TGTGCCAGCCTGCCGGGGGGCAACACTGAAGCTTTCTTT. The encoded protein is CASLPGGNTEAFF.

CDR3 in amino acids: CASSVAAGGPPDTQYF. The CDR3 region has the DNA TGTGCCAGCAGCGTAGCAGCGGGGGGGCCCCCAGATACGCAGTATTTT. This chain connects TRBV9 to TRBJ2-3; the match to TRBD2 covers 10 bases. This CDR3 spans 16 amino acids. V dropped 0 bases and J dropped 4; count of bases not matched to a gene: 5. Germline V CDR1 and CDR2: SGDLS, YYNGEE.

Written as DNA, the CDR3 is TGTGCCAGCTCATCGATGGACAGGGTGACAACTAATGAAAAACTGTTTTTT. Translating gives CASSSMDRVTTNEKLFF. The chain employs TRBV18 and TRBJ1-4, with 8 bases lining up with TRBD1. This CDR3 contains 17 residues. The germline V gene has CDR1 KGHSH and CDR2 LQKENI. V shed 5 bases and J 0 bases; nucleotides not matched to a gene: 8.

Many counts were recorded for this clone. The chain combines TRBV2 with TRBJ2-7, with 9 bases identical to TRBD2. The CDR3 loop spans 19 amino acids. Germline trimming cut 7 bases from V and 3 bases from J; bases unmatched to any gene: 22. Germline CDR1 is SNHLY and CDR2 is FYNNEI. The CDR3 DNA follows: TGTGCCAGCACCGGAAGGTTAGCGGGGGCCGATTCTACGTACTACGAGCAGTACTTC. This codes for CASTGRLAGADSTYYEQYF.

This chain connects TRBV5-1 to TRBJ2-3, with TRBD2 matching 10 bases. Germline lookup yields CDR1 SGHRS and CDR2 YFSETQ. The CDR3 is 15 residues long. V lost 0 bases, J lost 3 bases, and 1 base stayed unmatched. The CDR3 nucleotides read TGCGCCAGCAGCTTGGAGGGACTAGCGACAGATACGCAGTATTTT. Translation gives CASSLEGLATDTQYF.

The rearrangement uses TRBV19 and TRBJ1-1; 8 bases are a match to TRBD1. In germline, CDR1 is LNHDA, CDR2 SQIVND (reference sequence). The V gene end was trimmed by 6 bases and the J gene end by 0 bases; junction bases not matched to a gene: 3. The CDR3 is made up of 14 amino acids. DNA for the CDR3: TGTGCCAGTAGGTGGACAGGGCTGAACACTGAAGCTTTCTTT. This encodes CASRWTGLNTEAFF.

The gene calls are TRBV14 and TRBJ1-2, with 9 bases matching TRBD1. There are 13 residues in the CDR3. Germline CDR1 and CDR2: SGHDN and FVKESK. V lost 7 bases and J lost 8; bases outside the gene matches: 8. Written as DNA, the CDR3 is TGTGCCAGCACCCCACAGGGGGCGACGGGCTACACCTTC. Amino acid sequence: CASTPQGATGYTF.

The gene calls are TRBV5-4 and TRBJ2-3; D might be TRBD1 (6 bases). Trimming left V 4 bases short and J 5 bases short, with 23 bases between. The germline V gene has CDR1 SGHNT and CDR2 YYREEE (reference sequence). This CDR3 is 17 amino acids long. The CDR3, as DNA: TGTGCCAGCAGCCCCCCCCCACAGGGCTTGTTCGGAGATACGCAGTATTTT. Amino acid sequence: CASSPPPQGLFGDTQYF.

The chain uses TRBV29-1 and TRBJ2-7, with D possibly matching TRBD2 (6 bases). Trimming cost V 4 bases and J 2 bases, with 18 bases left between them. The CDR3 sequence is 15 residues long. From germline, CDR1 is SQVTM and CDR2 ANQGSEA. The CDR3 coding sequence is TGCAGCGTTGCGGATGTCGGGAGAGGGACCTACGAGCAGTACTTC. Translation gives CSVADVGRGTYEQYF.

In this sample, this clone turned up a few times. J is TRBJ1-1 and V is TRBV5-4; D remains unclear. The germline CDR1 and CDR2 sequences are SGHNT and YYREEE (reference sequence). Trimming cost V 4 bases and J 8 bases, with 12 bases left between them. The CDR3 extends over 12 amino acids. CDR3 sequence (DNA): TGTGCCAGCAGCCGACAAGGATTCGAAGCTTTCTTT. Encoded protein: CASSRQGFEAFF.

This clone was observed once. The V and J genes are TRBV10-3 and TRBJ2-3, with TRBD2 identical over 12 bases. The length of the CDR3 is 18 residues. Germline V gene data show CDR1 as ENHRY and CDR2 as SYGVKD. V shed 5 bases and J 1 base; nucleotides not matched to a gene: 10. The CDR3 region has the DNA TGTGCCATCAGTAACCAACTAGCGGGAGGCATCGGCACAGATACGCAGTATTTT. Protein: CAISNQLAGGIGTDTQYF.

V is TRBV5-6 and J is TRBJ2-6; TRBD1 is a possible D gene (6 bases). Deletions cut 2 bases from V and 8 bases from J, with 14 bases between. This CDR3 comprises 15 residues. Germline V gives CDR1 SGHDT, CDR2 YYEEEE. CDR3 bases: TGTGCCAGCAGCTTCCAAGGACAGTTTCCCAACGTCCTGACTTTC. Translating it yields CASSFQGQFPNVLTF.

The chain links TRBV27 to TRBJ2-7; 12 bases are a match to TRBD1. The CDR3 is 12 amino acids. CDR1 MNHEY and CDR2 SMNVEV come from the germline V gene (reference sequence). V dropped 6 bases and J dropped 11; count of bases not matched to a gene: 5. The CDR3 DNA reads as TGTGCCAGCAGGGGACAGGGGGCGCGTAAGTACTTC. This sequence encodes CASRGQGARKYF.

The V gene is TRBV5-1, the J gene TRBJ2-5; tentative D call: TRBD2 (5 bases). V gave up 3 bases and J gave up 7 bases, with 16 bases separating them. Germline V gene lookup returns CDR1 SGHRS and CDR2 YFSETQ. This CDR3 has 14 residues. CDR3 DNA: TGCGCCAGCAGCTCCACCTTAGAGGGCGCGACCCAGTACTTC. This encodes CASSSTLEGATQYF.